In its sample, the clone carrying this T cell receptor beta chain was seen once. The antigen is undetermined. This record belongs to a study of T cell responses to AZD1222 COVID-19 vaccine. TCRdb's table, derived via immunoSEQ multiplex PCR, lists solely in-frame clones and lacks some. Here the sample spans around 190,000 clones, 94% being singletons. The V gene lost 3 bases and the J gene lost 7 bases, with 7 bases spanning the gap. This CDR3 spans 11 amino acids. Overall study results and limits: Donors in the cohort were predominantly white British and more often female, and clonal diversity was possibly underestimated.

The sample was peripheral blood, taken 28 days after the second AZD1222 dose. This sequence was found in an adult who received the AZD1222 COVID-19 vaccine. The V gene is TRBV12-3 or TRBV12-4, the J gene TRBJ2-7, with unresolved D. The chain's CDR3 is CASSFSREQYF. For the CDR3, the DNA is TGTGCCAGCAGTTTCTCTAGGGAGCAGTACTTC.